The clone carrying this T cell receptor (beta chain) came up many times. Its specificity is not known. The sample belongs to a study of spatial heterogeneity in lung cancer. Study details: Beta-chain sequences consistently outnumbered alpha-chain sequences in detection. The correlation between TCR transcript counts in tumor regions and a T cell module score from matched bulk RNA-seq was strong. Whole-study findings and limits: Tumors with more nonsynonymous mutations had more expanded intratumoral alpha and beta TCRs. Ubiquitous expanded TCR counts tracked ubiquitous nonsynonymous mutations; regional expanded TCR counts tracked regional nonsynonymous mutations.

TCRdb analysed the 5' RACE reads with MiXCR anew, one entry per CDR3 protein. The sample consists of fewer than 9,500 distinct CDR3 sequences, roughly a tenth of them appearing once. The V end lost 0 bases, the J end lost 7 bases, and 13 bases lay between the germline ends. Germline CDR1 and CDR2: MNHNS and SASEGT. CDR3 length: 15 residues. The time point was: sample taken at primary tumor resection. 55 to 80 TRACERx patients with early, untreated non-small cell lung cancer donated samples. This TCR was sampled from a male donor with early-stage non-small cell lung cancer. The source material was lung tumor tissue, sampled at surgery. V gene TRBV6-1 combines with J gene TRBJ1-5; perhaps TRBD1 as D (5 bases). Written as DNA, the CDR3 is TGTGCCAGCAGTGAAGCGCCAGGGCTAGGACAGCCCCAGCATTTT. This sequence encodes CASSEAPGLGQPQHF.